This T cell receptor (beta chain) was found in a study of T cell responses to AZD1222 COVID-19 vaccine. V shed 7 bases and J shed 6 bases, with 21 bases lying between them. Germline V gene lookup returns CDR1 SNHLY and CDR2 FYNNEI. This CDR3 has 15 residues. Findings and limits, study-wide: Seropositive AZD1222 recipients at baseline numbered only five to seven. In all cases, repertoires were sampled only after the peak T cell response.

Remarks on this clone: Its specificity is not known.

Assay: immunoSEQ multiplex PCR; the TCRdb copy retains only in-frame clones and omits some. Among under 200,000 clones listed, approximately 94% were seen once. The V gene is TRBV2, the J gene TRBJ1-1; TRBD1 might be the D (5 bases). The sequences come from peripheral blood, collected 28 days after the second dose of the MenACWY control vaccine. This receptor was obtained from an adult who received the MenACWY meningococcal vaccine as a control. CDR3 nucleotides: TGTGCCAGCAAACGTCAGACATTGGGGCCCGCTGAAGCTTTCTTT. This codes for CASKRQTLGPAEAFF.